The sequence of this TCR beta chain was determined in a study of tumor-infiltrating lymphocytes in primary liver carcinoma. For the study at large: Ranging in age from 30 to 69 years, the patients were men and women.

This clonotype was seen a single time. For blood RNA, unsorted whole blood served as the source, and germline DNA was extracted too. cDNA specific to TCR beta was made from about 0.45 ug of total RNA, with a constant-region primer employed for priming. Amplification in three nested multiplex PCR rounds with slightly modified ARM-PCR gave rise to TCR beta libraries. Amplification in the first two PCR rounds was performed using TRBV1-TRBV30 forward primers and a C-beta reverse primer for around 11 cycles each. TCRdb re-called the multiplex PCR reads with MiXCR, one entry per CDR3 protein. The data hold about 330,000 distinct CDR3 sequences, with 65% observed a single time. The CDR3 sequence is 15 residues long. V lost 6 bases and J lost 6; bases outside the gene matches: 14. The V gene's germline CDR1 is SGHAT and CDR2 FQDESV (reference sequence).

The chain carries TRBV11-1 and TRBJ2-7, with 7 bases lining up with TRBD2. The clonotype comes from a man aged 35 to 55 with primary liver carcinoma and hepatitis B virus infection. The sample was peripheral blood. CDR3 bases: TGTGCCAGCAGTCGGAGCCGCGGACTAGGTAGCGAGCAGTACTTC. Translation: CASSRSRGLGSEQYF.